The sequence of this T cell receptor beta chain was determined in a study of T-cell reconstitution after alpha-beta-depleted transplantation in children. During its preparation, the TCRbeta library received unique molecular identifiers. TCRdb re-derived calls from the PCR reads in MiXCR, one entry per CDR3 protein. The data contain around 250,000 distinct CDR3 sequences, 6.5% to 9% of them singletons. The germline gives CDR1 SGHVS, CDR2 FQNEAQ. The CDR3 totals 13 residues. Trimming removed 2 bases at V and 0 bases at J, with 2 bases between. This clonotype appeared many times. The sequence was obtained from a male patient younger than 18 who had a stem cell transplant for acute lymphoblastic leukemia, so the T cells may come from the graft donor. Sequencing used PBMCs, mostly from graft donor cells, obtained 180 days after TCRalphabeta/CD19-depleted stem cell transplant. This chain connects TRBV7-8 to TRBJ2-1; D remains unclear. This CDR3 is CASSLSSYNEQFF. In DNA form, the CDR3 reads TGTGCCAGCAGCTTAAGCTCCTACAATGAGCAGTTCTTC.